A selection of T cell receptor beta chains follows, all from one sample in a study of radiation and T cells in renal cell carcinoma. Libraries were prepared by immunoSEQ multiplex PCR; TCRdb keeps only in-frame clonotypes and omits some of them. The sample shows about 86,000 clones, over 80% of them seen only once. The sequencing used blood, collected from a patient whose treatment included radiotherapy and nephrectomy. The receptors shown here come from a man between 50 and 59 years old with renal cell carcinoma. Both conserved end residues are part of each CDR3. D genes are given only for firm matches. The size field is filled for only some rows; it gives once, few, many or a size class.

TRBJ2-3 | . | TRBV11-2 | . | CASSLSYSTDTQYF | TGTGCCAGCAGCTTAAGTTACAGCACAGATACGCAGTATTTT
TRBJ1-5 | . | TRBV5-1 | few | CASSLGAGPNQPQHF | TGCGCCAGCAGCTTGGGGGCAGGGCCGAATCAGCCCCAGCATTTT
TRBJ2-1 | . | TRBV9 | . | CASSPRQEPSYNEQFF | TGTGCCAGCAGCCCCCGACAGGAGCCCTCCTACAATGAGCAGTTCTTC
TRBJ2-5 | TRBD1 | TRBV5-1 | . | CASSLGTGNQETQYF | TGCGCCAGCAGCTTGGGGACAGGGAACCAAGAGACCCAGTACTTC
TRBJ2-5 | . | TRBV7-2 | . | CASGLLGLPGLETQYF | TGTGCCAGCGGCCTATTGGGCCTACCGGGGTTAGAGACCCAGTACTTC
TRBJ1-1 | TRBD1 | TRBV5-1 | . | CASSFFQGASTEAFF | TGCGCCAGCAGCTTCTTCCAGGGGGCGAGTACTGAAGCTTTCTTT
TRBJ1-2 | . | TRBV29-1 | . | CSVEVQGRNGYTF | TGCAGCGTTGAAGTACAGGGAAGGAACGGCTACACCTTC
TRBJ2-1 | TRBD2 | TRBV6-6 | . | CASSYDGRSYNEQFF | TGTGCCAGCAGTTACGACGGGAGGTCCTACAATGAGCAGTTCTTC
TRBJ1-4 | . | TRBV28 | . | CASSFQTDEKLFF | TGTGCCAGCAGTTTCCAGACGGATGAAAAACTGTTTTTT
TRBJ2-1 | . | TRBV7-9 | . | CASSLFNEQFF | TGTGCCAGCAGCTTATTCAATGAGCAGTTCTTC
TRBJ2-7 | . | TRBV7-2 | . | CASSLIMGSYEQYF | TGTGCCAGCAGCTTAATAATGGGGTCCTACGAGCAGTACTTC
TRBJ2-7 | . | TRBV5-4 | . | CASSAADGTYEQYF | TGTGCCAGCAGCGCCGCAGACGGCACCTACGAGCAGTACTTC
TRBJ1-1 | . | TRBV5-1 | . | CASSPQGIGHLLEAFF | TGCGCCAGCAGCCCGCAAGGGATCGGACACCTACTTGAAGCTTTCTTT
TRBJ1-3 | . | TRBV5-1 | . | CASSLGDGAGNTIYF | TGCGCCAGCAGCTTGGGGGACGGAGCTGGAAACACCATATATTTT
TRBJ1-6 | . | TRBV6-6 | . | CASSPRVGNSPLHF | TGTGCCAGCAGTCCGCGGGTGGGTAATTCACCCCTCCACTTT
TRBJ2-2 | . | TRBV7-3 | . | CASSLTTNTGELFF | TGTGCCAGCAGCTTAACTACGAACACCGGGGAGCTGTTTTTT
TRBJ2-3 | TRBD2 | TRBV9 | . | CASSAGTSGGTDTQYF | TGTGCCAGCAGCGCCGGGACTAGCGGGGGGACAGATACGCAGTATTTT